The clone carrying this TCR beta chain appeared many times. Its antigen remains unknown. The sample belongs to a study of CD8 T cells in ankylosing spondylitis. Regarding the study as a whole: Some motif variants were previously reported in reactive arthritis synovial fluid and blood. Reportedly, disease-linked clones are significantly enriched in ankylosing spondylitis patients' matched synovial fluid. It appeared that ankylosing spondylitis blood was characterized by a TCR beta motif of fewer than ten highly homologous variants.

In germline, CDR1 is GTSNPN, CDR2 SVGIG (reference sequence). The CDR3 is made up of 12 amino acids. Trimming took 5 bases from V and 3 from J, leaving 8 bases between them. TCRdb processed the 5' RACE reads anew with MiXCR; each CDR3 protein has one entry. The sample includes 200,000 to 250,000 distinct CDR3 sequences, over 9.5% of them seen just once. The TCR comes from a male donor with ankylosing spondylitis or in good health (not recorded which). This rearrangement joins TRBV30 to TRBJ1-5; D not certain. Sequencing was carried out using blood, either unsorted or a sorted T cell fraction (not recorded which). The CDR3 region has the DNA TGTGCCTGGGGCTGGTTCAATCAGCCCCAGCATTTT. It codes for CAWGWFNQPQHF.